The rows below give T cell receptor beta chains drawn from one sample of a study of OX40 agonist ivuxolimab in advanced cancers. The protocol was immunoSEQ multiplex PCR, while the TCRdb copy is restricted to in-frame clones and leaves out a portion. The sample includes 60,000 to 75,000 clones, 80% to 95% of them seen just once. Sequencing used CD4+ or CD8+ T cells sorted from blood, obtained in a trial of the OX40 agonist ivuxolimab. These receptors came from an adult with an advanced solid tumor such as melanoma, head and neck, liver or kidney cancer. Both conserved end residues are part of each CDR3. Each record gives: clone size, V gene, D gene, J gene, CDR3 DNA, CDR3 protein. A D gene is named only where the DNA matches it firmly. Rows give clone size only sometimes, using once, few, many, or a class for an expanded clone.

.	TRBV5-1	.	TRBJ2-3	TGCGCCAGCCGGGACGTCACAGATACGCAGTATTTT	CASRDVTDTQYF
.	TRBV9	.	TRBJ2-7	TGTGCCAGCAGCCCCTCCTACGAGCAGTACTTC	CASSPSYEQYF
.	TRBV4-1	.	TRBJ1-2	TGCGCCAGCGCGGGGACAAACTATGGCTACACCTTC	CASAGTNYGYTF
.	TRBV7-6	TRBD2	TRBJ2-3	TGTGCCAGCAGCTTAGCCCGGGGACTAGCGGGGGACAACCCTAGCACAGATACGCAGTATTTT	CASSLARGLAGDNPSTDTQYF
.	TRBV4-1	.	TRBJ1-5	TGCGCCAGCAGCGAGGAGGGCAGCAATCAGCCCCAGCATTTT	CASSEEGSNQPQHF
.	TRBV10-3	TRBD1	TRBJ2-3	TGTGCCATCAGTGAGCCTGGGACAGGGATAACAGATACGCAGTATTTT	CAISEPGTGITDTQYF
.	TRBV6-5	.	TRBJ1-1	TGTGCCAGCAGTTTGATGGGGGCGCGGACTGAAGCTTTCTTT	CASSLMGARTEAFF
.	TRBV12-5	TRBD1	TRBJ1-2	TGTGCTAGTGGACGACAGGGAGGCCAGCGGGGTGGCTACACCTTC	CASGRQGGQRGGYTF
.	TRBV4-1	.	TRBJ2-5	TGCGCCAGCAGCCAAGACGGCAGGGCTCAAGAGACCCAGTACTTC	CASSQDGRAQETQYF
.	TRBV30	TRBD1	TRBJ2-7	TGTGCCTGGAGTTGGGGGACAGGCCCAAACGAGCAGTACTTC	CAWSWGTGPNEQYF
.	TRBV5-4	TRBD1	TRBJ2-5	TGTGCCAGCAGCTTGCCCGGGACAGAAGGAGAGACCCAGTACTTC	CASSLPGTEGETQYF
few	TRBV2	.	TRBJ2-7	TGTGCCAGCAGTGATGGACAAGCTGGCCAGTACTTC	CASSDGQAGQYF
.	TRBV5-6	TRBD1	TRBJ1-1	TGTGCCAGCAGCCTAGGGACAGGGGACACTGAAGCTTTCTTT	CASSLGTGDTEAFF
.	TRBV11-3	TRBD1	TRBJ2-1	TGTGCCAGCAGCCCAGGACGGGACAGGGAAAGGGACAATGAGCAGTTCTTC	CASSPGRDRERDNEQFF
.	TRBV5-4	.	TRBJ1-1	TGTGCCAGCAGCTTATTCGGGGTAACCGGCCGTATACGGGGAGCTTTCTTT	CASSLFGVTGRIRGAFF
once	TRBV9	TRBD1	TRBJ2-2	TGTGCCAGCAGCGTCCCCGGGACAGGGAACACCGGGGAGCTGTTTTTT	CASSVPGTGNTGELFF
.	TRBV11-2	.	TRBJ2-7	TGTGCCAGCCTCCTGGCGGGCAACGAGCAGTACTTC	CASLLAGNEQYF
.	TRBV28	TRBD2	TRBJ2-7	TGTGCCAGCAGTTCCACTAGCGGGTTTGTCTACGAGCAGTACTTC	CASSSTSGFVYEQYF
.	TRBV29-1	TRBD1	TRBJ1-2	TGCAGCGTTCCTGGACAGGGGGAGCTTGGCTACACCTTC	CSVPGQGELGYTF
.	TRBV5-6	TRBD2	TRBJ2-7	TGTGCCAGCAGCTTGGGGACTAGCTCCGAGCAGTACTTC	CASSLGTSSEQYF
.	TRBV4-1	.	TRBJ2-7	TGCGCCAGCAGCCAGGTCAAGTTGGGCTCCGAGCAGTACTTC	CASSQVKLGSEQYF
.	TRBV6-1	.	TRBJ2-7	TGTGCCAGTCCTTCAAGCTCCTACGAGCAGTACTTC	CASPSSSYEQYF
.	TRBV4-1	.	TRBJ1-4	TGCGCCAGCAGTTTCCGGGACGGTAATGAAAAACTGTTTTTT	CASSFRDGNEKLFF
.	TRBV5-6	TRBD2	TRBJ2-7	TGTGCCAGCAGCTTGGCCGGGCGGGAGGAGATCTACGAGCAGTACTTC	CASSLAGREEIYEQYF
.	TRBV30	.	TRBJ1-2	TGTGCCGGCGGGGTAAACTATGGCTACACCTTC	CAGGVNYGYTF
.	TRBV5-5	.	TRBJ2-4	TGTGCCAGCAGCTTGGTCATCGGGGACATTCAGTACTTC	CASSLVIGDIQYF
.	TRBV4-2	.	TRBJ1-5	TGTGCCAGCAGCCAGGGGGGTCAGCCCCAGCATTTT	CASSQGGQPQHF
.	TRBV7-9	TRBD1	TRBJ2-1	TGTGCCAGCAGCACTGGGACAGGGAGGAACGAGCAGTTCTTC	CASSTGTGRNEQFF
.	TRBV4-1	.	TRBJ1-5	TGCGCCAGCAGCCAAGTTAGCAATCAGCCCCAGCATTTT	CASSQVSNQPQHF
.	TRBV4-1	.	TRBJ2-1	TGCGCCAGCAGTGTTGGGGACAATGAGCAGTTCTTC	CASSVGDNEQFF
.	TRBV27	TRBD1	TRBJ1-1	TGTGCCAGCAGTTTAATCCCGACAGGGGCTACCGAAGCTTTCTTT	CASSLIPTGATEAFF
.	TRBV27	.	TRBJ2-7	TGTGCCAGCAGTTTAGGGCGAGCGGGCTACGAGCAGTACTTC	CASSLGRAGYEQYF
.	TRBV27	TRBD1	TRBJ1-2	TGTGCCAGCAGTCTTTTCTCAGGGGGGGAAACTTATGGCTACACCTTC	CASSLFSGGETYGYTF
.	TRBV19	TRBD2	TRBJ2-7	TGTGCCAGTAGGACTAGCGGGGTCTCCTACGAGCAGTACTTC	CASRTSGVSYEQYF
.	TRBV5-4	.	TRBJ1-2	TGTGCCAGCCGTGGACTTAACCCTAACTATGGCTACACCTTC	CASRGLNPNYGYTF
once	TRBV29-1	TRBD2	TRBJ2-1	TGCAGCGTGTACGGCGGGGGGGGCGATGAGCAGTTCTTC	CSVYGGGGDEQFF
.	TRBV12-5	TRBD2	TRBJ2-7	TGTGCTAGTGGTCCCAAAAGGGACTATCTCTACGAGCAGTACTTC	CASGPKRDYLYEQYF
.	TRBV28	.	TRBJ1-3	TGTGCCAGCAGTCCGACCTCAGGGTACCGGACTGGAAACACCATATATTTT	CASSPTSGYRTGNTIYF
.	TRBV27	.	TRBJ1-2	TGTGCCAGCAGTTCAGCTCGTCAGTACTATGGCTACACCTTC	CASSSARQYYGYTF
.	TRBV27	.	TRBJ2-1	TGTGCCAGCAGCCTTCCTTCACGGGACAATGAGCAGTTCTTC	CASSLPSRDNEQFF
.	TRBV5-4	.	TRBJ2-5	TGTGCCAGCAGCGATATTACTGGGGAGACCCAGTACTTC	CASSDITGETQYF
.	TRBV19	TRBD1	TRBJ1-1	TGTGCCACCGACAGGGGGAAGGGAAGCACTGAAGCTTTCTTT	CATDRGKGSTEAFF
.	TRBV9	TRBD1	TRBJ2-7	TGTGCCAGCAGCGTAGGTGGGACAGACTCCTACGAGCAGTACTTC	CASSVGGTDSYEQYF
.	TRBV7-7	.	TRBJ2-7	TGTGCCAGCAGCTTTAAGGAGGGTTCCTACGAGCAGTACTTC	CASSFKEGSYEQYF
.	TRBV28	.	TRBJ1-1	TGTGCCAGCAGCTCCGGGACATATAACACTGAAGCTTTCTTT	CASSSGTYNTEAFF
.	TRBV14	TRBD2	TRBJ2-1	TGTGCCAGCAGCCAATCGGCGGGAGGTAACCCAGCCTACTACAATGAGCAGTTCTTC	CASSQSAGGNPAYYNEQFF
.	TRBV7-3	TRBD2	TRBJ2-1	TGTGCCAGCAGCTTGGGCGGGGGGAACAATGAGCAGTTCTTC	CASSLGGGNNEQFF
.	TRBV9	TRBD2	TRBJ2-1	TGTGCCAGCACCCTAGACGATAGCGGGAGGGCCTACAATGAGCAGTTCTTC	CASTLDDSGRAYNEQFF
.	TRBV4-1	TRBD1	TRBJ1-4	TGCGCCAGCAGCCCGGATCAGGGGGCTCGGGAAAAACTGTTTTTT	CASSPDQGAREKLFF
.	TRBV4-3	TRBD1	TRBJ2-7	TGCGCCAGCAGCCAAGATGGGACAGAAGCATACTACGAGCAGTACTTC	CASSQDGTEAYYEQYF
.	TRBV15	TRBD1	TRBJ2-7	TGTGCCACCAGCAGAGGTTGGGGGACAGCTTCCTACGAGCAGTACTTC	CATSRGWGTASYEQYF
.	TRBV7-9	TRBD1	TRBJ2-4	TGTGCCAGCAGCTCCATTCGGACAGGGGCCAAAAACATTCAGTACTTC	CASSSIRTGAKNIQYF
once	TRBV10-3	TRBD2	TRBJ2-2	TGTGCCATCAGTGACACTAGCGGGGGGGCTGGCACCGGGGAGCTGTTTTTT	CAISDTSGGAGTGELFF